These T cell receptor beta chains were read from a single sample in a study of long-term antiretroviral therapy in people with HIV. Using immunoSEQ multiplex PCR, the repertoire was profiled, and TCRdb retains in-frame clones only, with some absent. The sample lists 44,000 or so clones, roughly 96% seen once, with 2.7% in the top ten. Sequences were derived from unsorted PBMCs, sampled 3.7 years after starting antiretroviral therapy. Receptors originate from a woman aged 45-60 years with HIV. CDR3s include the opening cysteine and the closing phenylalanine or tryptophan. A D gene is named only where the DNA matches it firmly. Some rows have no size entry. The others give once, few or many, or a class for an expanded clone.

>TRBD1|TRBJ2-6|.|TRBV27|17
CATAEGAGWSGANVLTF
TGTGCCACCGCCGAGGGGGCAGGCTGGTCTGGGGCCAACGTCCTGACTTTC
>.|TRBJ1-1|.|TRBV7-9|14
CASSPRGTGTEAFF
TGTGCCAGCAGCCCCCGGGGCACGGGAACTGAAGCTTTCTTT
>TRBD2|TRBJ2-2|.|TRBV6-5|15
CASRAGGLNTGELFF
TGTGCCAGCAGGGCGGGAGGGCTCAACACCGGGGAGCTGTTTTTT
>TRBD2|TRBJ2-2|.|TRBV9|19
CASSVGTSGGKGGTGELFF
TGTGCCAGCAGCGTCGGGACTAGCGGGGGGAAAGGGGGCACCGGGGAGCTGTTTTTT
>.|TRBJ2-5|.|TRBV7-2|15
CASSFHFGLGETQYF
TGTGCCAGCAGCTTCCATTTTGGCCTCGGGGAGACCCAGTACTTC
>TRBD1|TRBJ1-2|.|TRBV12-5|13
CASGLGQGSGYTF
TGTGCTAGTGGCCTCGGACAGGGAAGTGGCTACACCTTC
>.|TRBJ1-1|.|TRBV10-3|13
CAISGQMNTEAFF
TGTGCCATCAGTGGCCAGATGAACACTGAAGCTTTCTTT
>.|TRBJ2-3|once|TRBV10-3|15
CAISESGAKTDTQYF
TGTGCCATCAGTGAGTCAGGGGCGAAGACAGATACGCAGTATTTT
>.|TRBJ2-7|.|TRBV4-1|14
CASSQGLVIGEQYF
TGCGCCAGCAGCCAAGGACTTGTAATTGGCGAGCAGTACTTC
>TRBD1|TRBJ2-7|.|TRBV6-5|15
CASSYTGQGLGEQYF
TGTGCCAGCAGTTATACCGGACAGGGACTGGGCGAGCAGTACTTC
>.|TRBJ2-1|.|TRBV5-6|11
CASRLVSEQFF
TGTGCCAGCAGACTGGTGAGTGAGCAGTTCTTC
>TRBD1|TRBJ2-5|.|TRBV19|15
CASSPRTDRRETQYF
TGTGCCAGTAGTCCACGGACGGACAGGCGAGAGACCCAGTACTTC
>.|TRBJ1-1|.|TRBV5-1|13
CASRGVSFTEAFF
TGCGCCAGCAGGGGCGTCAGCTTCACTGAAGCTTTCTTT
>.|TRBJ2-1|.|TRBV15|16
CATSPLGESSYNEQFF
TGTGCCACCAGTCCCCTGGGGGAGAGCTCCTACAATGAGCAGTTCTTC
>TRBD1|TRBJ2-5|once|TRBV20-1|11
CSAARGETQYF
TGCAGTGCTGCCAGGGGGGAGACCCAGTACTTC
>.|TRBJ2-5|.|TRBV29-1|16
CSADLTGRAVQETQYF
TGCAGCGCCGACCTGACGGGCAGGGCAGTCCAAGAGACCCAGTACTTC
>TRBD1|TRBJ2-6|.|TRBV4-1|16
CASSQGDRVGANVLTF
TGCGCCAGCAGCCAAGGCGACAGGGTTGGGGCCAACGTCCTGACTTTC
>.|TRBJ2-2|.|TRBV5-1|15
CASSLVLGASGELFF
TGCGCCAGCAGCTTGGTTCTGGGGGCATCCGGGGAGCTGTTTTTT
>TRBD2|TRBJ2-3|.|TRBV5-1|17
CASSAEVAGGPGDTQYF
TGCGCCAGCAGCGCCGAAGTAGCGGGGGGGCCAGGAGATACGCAGTATTTT
>.|TRBJ1-1|.|TRBV19|12
CASSTYTNEAFF
TGTGCCAGTAGTACTTACACGAATGAAGCTTTCTTT
>.|TRBJ1-2|.|TRBV9|14
CASSIGTGNYGYTF
TGTGCCAGCAGCATCGGGACGGGTAACTATGGCTACACCTTT
>.|TRBJ1-2|.|TRBV9|14
CASSVDYRAYGYTF
TGTGCCAGCAGCGTAGACTACAGGGCGTATGGCTACACCTTC
>.|TRBJ1-1|.|TRBV7-9|11
CASSWTVEAFF
TGTGCCAGCAGCTGGACAGTTGAAGCTTTCTTT
>TRBD1|TRBJ1-5|.|TRBV7-2|16
CASSKRTGEGNQPQHF
TGTGCCAGCAGCAAAAGAACAGGGGAGGGCAATCAGCCCCAGCATTTT
>.|TRBJ1-2|.|TRBV7-5|13
CASSPTGFAGYTF
TGTGCCAGCAGCCCGACAGGGTTTGCTGGCTACACCTTC
>.|TRBJ1-5|.|TRBV18|14
CASSPGRSNQPQHF
TGTGCCAGCTCACCGGGACGGAGCAATCAGCCCCAGCATTTT
>.|TRBJ2-7|.|TRBV14|14
CASSQGGRFYEQYF
TGTGCCAGCAGCCAAGGTGGCAGATTCTACGAGCAGTACTTC
>TRBD2|TRBJ2-3|.|TRBV27|17
CASSLSVAGRRTDTQYF
TGTGCCAGCAGTTTATCAGTAGCGGGGAGACGAACAGATACGCAGTATTTT
>.|TRBJ1-1|once|TRBV4-1|15
CASSPGLQGATEAFF
TGCGCCAGCAGCCCAGGTCTTCAAGGGGCTACTGAAGCTTTCTTT
>.|TRBJ1-3|.|TRBV19|12
CASSIAGNTIYF
TGTGCCAGTAGTATAGCTGGAAACACCATATATTTT
>.|TRBJ1-6|once|TRBV27|14
CASSLPTSLSPLHF
TGTGCCAGCAGTTTACCGACCTCCCTGTCACCCCTCCACTTT
>.|TRBJ1-3|.|TRBV7-9|13
CASSRTSGNTIYF
TGTGCCAGCAGTCGGACAAGTGGAAACACCATATATTTT
>TRBD1|TRBJ1-1|.|TRBV7-9|17
CASSQDRGGLRNTEAFF
TGTGCCAGCAGCCAAGACAGGGGAGGGCTCAGGAACACTGAAGCTTTCTTT
>.|TRBJ2-1|.|TRBV9|16
CASSPTFRGYYNEQFF
TGTGCCAGCAGCCCCACTTTTCGGGGCTACTACAATGAGCAGTTCTTC
>.|TRBJ1-2|.|TRBV9|16
CASSDSQGISSYGYTF
TGTGCCAGCAGCGACTCACAGGGTATATCCTCCTATGGCTACACCTTC
>TRBD2|TRBJ2-3|.|TRBV29-1|15
CSVELASGGTYGQYF
TGCAGCGTTGAATTGGCTAGCGGGGGCACTTATGGGCAGTATTTT
>.|TRBJ1-6|.|TRBV27|17
CASSPGAGSSYNSPLHF
TGTGCCAGCAGTCCCGGTGCAGGGAGCTCCTATAATTCACCCCTCCACTTT